The 14 T cell receptor beta chains presented below share a single source sample, sequenced in a study of blood T cell repertoires in COVID-19. Sequenced by immunoSEQ multiplex PCR; TCRdb stores in-frame clones only, minus some. The sample holds roughly 300,000 clones; about nine tenths are singletons and the top ten take around 1.1%. The sample taken for sequencing was PBMCs or T cells enriched from blood (not recorded which). Receptor source: a woman aged 25 to 39 who had recovered from COVID-19.

The J gene is TRBJ2-7, the V gene TRBV7-8; the match to TRBD1 covers 7 bases. Germline loops: CDR1 SGHVS, CDR2 FQNEAQ. This CDR3 region has 14 residues. The ends lost 4 bases at V and 5 bases at J; junction bases unmatched: 8. The CDR3 protein is CASSSDRVVNEQYF. In DNA, the CDR3 is TGTGCCAGCAGCTCCGACAGGGTCGTCAACGAGCAGTACTTC. The entire variable domain, with the rest obtained from reference TRBV7-8 and TRBJ2-7, is as follows: GAGVSQSPRYKVAKRGQDVALRCDPISGHVSLFWYQQALGQGPEFLTYFQNEAQLDKSGLPSDRFFAERPEGSVSTLKIQRTQQEDSAVYLCASSSDRVVNEQYFGPGTRLTVT.

Note on this clone: At the DNA level, this CDR3 is encoded by other sequences in the same sample as well. The rearrangement joins TRBV7-9 to TRBJ1-2; 7 positions agree with TRBD1. This CDR3 has 13 amino acids. V was clipped by 6 bases and J by 3 bases; unmatched bases: 4. Germline values: CDR1 SEHNR, CDR2 FQNEAQ (reference sequence). The CDR3 loop reads CASSPGQYYGYTF. The CDR3 region has the DNA TGTGCCAGCAGTCCGGGACAGTACTATGGCTACACCTTC.

This clone was picked up a small number of times. J is TRBJ1-1 and V is TRBV2, with 10 bases fitting TRBD1. Germline V CDR1 and CDR2: SNHLY, FYNNEI. This CDR3 has 14 amino acids. V dropped 9 bases and J dropped 6; count of bases not matched to a gene: 10. The CDR3 sequence is CARSSRDRGPEAFF. CDR3 nucleotides: TGTGCCAGAAGCAGCCGGGACAGGGGCCCTGAAGCTTTCTTT.

J is TRBJ2-1 and V is TRBV27; TRBD2 aligns across 9 bases. The V gene end was trimmed by 2 bases and the J gene end by 8 bases; junction bases not matched to a gene: 7. Germline loops: CDR1 MNHEY, CDR2 SMNVEV (reference sequence). This CDR3 has 15 residues. Here the CDR3 reads CASSLGGLAYDEQFF. CDR3 DNA sequence: TGTGCCAGCAGTTTAGGGGGACTAGCTTACGATGAGCAGTTCTTC.

J is TRBJ2-5 and V is TRBV5-5; 14 nucleotides agree with TRBD2. Germline CDR1 reads SGHKS; CDR2 reads YYEKEE (reference sequence). V lost 0 bases, J lost 5 bases, and 12 bases stayed unmatched. There are 19 residues in the CDR3. CDR3 protein: CASSLVVGTSGSLLETQYF. DNA of the CDR3: TGTGCCAGCAGCTTGGTCGTCGGGACTAGCGGGAGCCTCTTGGAGACCCAGTACTTC.

CDR3 amino acids: CASSPGQDWRTEAFF. The CDR3 DNA is TGTGCCAGCAGTCCAGGGCAGGATTGGAGAACTGAAGCTTTCTTT. This chain links TRBV27 with TRBJ1-1; D possibly corresponds to TRBD1 (5 bases). CDR3 length: 15 residues. V lost 5 bases and J lost 5, with 18 bases in between. Germline assignment: CDR1 MNHEY and CDR2 SMNVEV (reference sequence).

V and J are TRBV6-5 and TRBJ1-1, with 7 bases matching TRBD1. This CDR3 is 14 amino acids long. The trim removed 2 bases at V and 8 bases at J, leaving 8 bases unmatched. Germline V CDR1 and CDR2: MNHEY, SVGAGI. CDR3 coding DNA: TGTGCCAGCAGTTACATCAGACAGGGAAGAGAAGCTTTCTTT. This gives the protein CASSYIRQGREAFF.

This clone was seen just once. The chain combines TRBV18 with TRBJ2-2; D possibly corresponds to TRBD1 (5 bases). Trimming stripped 4 bases from V and 2 bases from J, with 14 bases between. CDR3 length: 16 residues. Germline V gene data show CDR1 as KGHSH and CDR2 as LQKENI. The chain's CDR3 is CASSQQQGSNTGELFF. As DNA, the CDR3 is TGTGCCAGCTCACAACAGCAGGGTAGTAACACCGGGGAGCTGTTTTTT.

This clone turned up a few times. J is TRBJ2-7 and V is TRBV6-2 or TRBV6-3; weak D call: TRBD2 (6 bases). V was pared by 6 bases and J by 0 bases, with 12 bases between. This CDR3 spans 14 amino acids. The germline CDR1 and CDR2 sequences are MNHEY and SVGEGT. The CDR3 protein is CASSPRGSSYEQYF. In DNA, the CDR3 is TGTGCCAGCAGCCCCCGGGGGAGCTCCTACGAGCAGTACTTC.

This chain links TRBV5-1 with TRBJ1-2; no definite D call. The V gene's germline CDR1 is SGHRS and CDR2 YFSETQ. The CDR3 totals 14 residues. With 0 bases removed from V and 4 bases from J, the gap between germline ends came to 10 bases. CDR3 residues: CASSLDRESYGYTF. CDR3 in DNA: TGCGCCAGCAGCTTGGATCGGGAGAGCTATGGCTACACCTTC.

The rearrangement uses TRBV27 and TRBJ2-3; 7 bases align to TRBD2. Trimming at V came to 6 bases and at J to 4 bases, leaving 7 bases not matched to a gene. This CDR3 is built from 14 residues. In germline, CDR1 is MNHEY, CDR2 SMNVEV (reference sequence). The CDR3 DNA follows: TGTGCCAGCAGCCGACTAGCTCGCGCAGATACGCAGTATTTT. Its protein product is CASSRLARADTQYF.

In DNA form, the CDR3 reads TGTGCCAGCAGCGAGGACAGGGCAGGGACTGAAGCTTTCTTT. This gives the protein CASSEDRAGTEAFF. The chain links TRBV11-2 to TRBJ1-1, with TRBD1 matching over 8 bases. There are 14 residues in the CDR3. Germline values: CDR1 SGHAT, CDR2 FQNNGV. Germline trimming cut 5 bases from V and 5 bases from J; bases unmatched to any gene: 7.

This chain uses TRBV2 with TRBJ2-1, with 12 bases matching TRBD2. Germline V gene sequence: CDR1 SNHLY, CDR2 FYNNEI. This CDR3 comprises 16 residues. J lost 0 bases, V lost 6 bases, and 3 bases had no gene match. CDR3 nucleotides: TGTGCCAGCAGGCCTAGCGGGAGGGTCTCCTACAATGAGCAGTTCTTC. It codes for CASRPSGRVSYNEQFF.

The chain is built from TRBV27 and TRBJ2-3; TRBD1 is a possible D gene (6 bases). The CDR3 runs 14 residues. The V gene's germline CDR1 is MNHEY and CDR2 SMNVEV (reference sequence). Trimming left V 6 bases short and J 0 bases short, with 10 bases between. Here the CDR3 DNA reads TGTGCCAGCAGACCGGGACAAAGCACAGATACGCAGTATTTT. Translated, it gives CASRPGQSTDTQYF.